The 5 T cell receptor beta chains given below trace back to one sample, sequenced in a study of control samples from healthy donors and cancer patients. Assay: immunoSEQ multiplex PCR; the TCRdb copy retains only in-frame clones and omits some. The profile shows around 80,000 clones, roughly 93% of them singletons. The specimen was blood. The receptors here all came from a woman in her 30s in good health.

The chain links TRBV10-3 to TRBJ1-1, with 9 bases aligning to TRBD1. This CDR3 contains 15 residues. Trimming cost V 6 bases and J 0 bases; bases outside gene matches: 5. Germline values: CDR1 ENHRY, CDR2 SYGVKD. The CDR3: CAISQTGGVNTEAFF. The DNA of the CDR3 is TGTGCCATCAGCCAGACAGGGGGAGTGAACACTGAAGCTTTCTTT.

In its sample, this clone was seen a few times. The V call is TRBV28, the J call TRBJ1-1, with TRBD1 matching over 10 bases. Germline V gene sequence: CDR1 MDHEN, CDR2 SYDVKM. There are 14 residues in the CDR3. V lost 3 bases and J lost 10; bases outside the gene matches: 8. CDR3 protein: CASSFSGTGDRAFF. The CDR3 region has the DNA TGTGCCAGCAGTTTTTCCGGGACAGGGGACCGAGCTTTCTTT.

CDR3 residues: CAWSARQGAEAFF. The CDR3 DNA sequence: TGTGCCTGGAGCGCTCGACAGGGCGCTGAAGCTTTCTTT. V gene TRBV30 combines with J gene TRBJ1-1; 7 positions agree with TRBD1. CDR3 length: 13 residues. Per the germline V gene, CDR1 is GTSNPN and CDR2 is SVGIG (reference sequence). Trimming took 3 bases from V and 6 from J; bases not matched to a gene: 7.

This rearrangement joins TRBV19 to TRBJ2-5; no definite D call. CDR1 is LNHDA and CDR2 is SQIVND in the germline V gene (reference sequence). This CDR3 contains 12 residues. Between the trimmed V and J ends, which lost 9 bases and 1 base, there was a span of 9 bases. The CDR3 DNA sequence: TGTGCCAGCGGACCAGGCCAAGAGACCCAGTACTTC. Its protein is CASGPGQETQYF.

The rearrangement uses TRBV19 and TRBJ1-1; D remains unclear. Between the trimmed V and J ends, which lost 5 bases and 4 bases, there was a span of 14 bases. This CDR3 is 14 amino acids long. Germline-derived CDR1 and CDR2 are LNHDA and SQIVND (reference sequence). CDR3 sequence (DNA): TGTGCCAGTAGTCATCAGGTGGTGGGCACTGAAGCTTTCTTT. Its translation is CASSHQVVGTEAFF.